These 10 T cell receptor beta chains originate from one sample sequenced in a study of blood T cell repertoires in COVID-19. This table comes from immunoSEQ multiplex PCR, and its TCRdb copy is limited to in-frame clones, with some not included. The sample has some 97,000 clones, about nine tenths seen once. The sample was peripheral blood. These receptors were taken from an older man with acute or convalescent COVID-19.

V gene TRBV21-1 combines with J gene TRBJ2-5; the DNA was not compared with TRBD1, the D call given in the table. TRBV21-1 is shown as a pseudogene. The CDR3 has 15 amino acids. CDR3: CASSKEGQVEETQYF. The CDR3 region has the DNA TGTGCCAGCAGCAAAGAGGGACAGGTGGAGGAGACCCAGTACTTC.

This chain joins TRBV7-6 and TRBJ2-1, with 8 positions matching TRBD1. Germline V gene data show CDR1 as SGHVS and CDR2 as FNYEAQ. The ends lost 2 bases at V and 6 bases at J; junction bases unmatched: 15. This CDR3 spans 18 amino acids. The CDR3 nucleotides are TGTGCCAGCAGCTTAAGGACCACTTCGGACAGGGCGGGCAATGAGCAGTTCTTC. Residues: CASSLRTTSDRAGNEQFF.

The chain combines TRBV13 with TRBJ2-3, with 8 bases matching TRBD1. The CDR3 is made up of 16 amino acids. Trimming at V came to 2 bases and at J to 6 bases, leaving 10 bases not matched to a gene. CDR1 is PRHDT and CDR2 is FYEKMQ in the germline V gene (reference sequence). CDR3 in DNA: TGTGCCAGCAGCTTACCGGGACAGGCGTCGGGTGATACGCAGTATTTT. Translation: CASSLPGQASGDTQYF.

The chain carries TRBV19 and TRBJ1-1, with D possibly matching TRBD1 (6 bases). The CDR3 has 15 residues. CDR1 is LNHDA and CDR2 is SQIVND in the germline V gene (reference sequence). V lost 1 base and J 1 base, leaving 10 bases between the germline ends. CDR3: CASSIGGQTNTEAFF. Written as DNA, the CDR3 is TGTGCCAGTAGTATAGGCGGACAGACGAACACTGAAGCTTTCTTT.

V is TRBV5-1 and J is TRBJ2-3; D is possibly TRBD2 (5 bases). This CDR3 has 15 amino acids. In germline, CDR1 is SGHRS, CDR2 YFSETQ. Trimming left V 3 bases short and J 3 bases short, with 14 bases between. CDR3 amino acids: CASSSYPDSTDTQYF. The CDR3 nucleotides are TGCGCCAGCAGCTCATACCCGGACTCTACAGATACGCAGTATTTT.

The V call is TRBV4-1, the J call TRBJ2-3; weak D call: TRBD1 (5 bases). This CDR3 has 14 residues. The V gene's germline CDR1 is MGHRA and CDR2 YSYEKL. The V end was cut by 4 bases, the J end by 6 bases, with 14 bases between. CDR3 amino acids: CASSPWTTVDTQYF. The CDR3 DNA reads as TGCGCCAGCAGCCCTTGGACAACAGTGGATACGCAGTATTTT.

CDR3 bases: TGCAGCGTTGACAGGGGCGCCTACAATGAGCAGTTCTTC. Its translation is CSVDRGAYNEQFF. The rearrangement uses TRBV29-1 and TRBJ2-1; perhaps TRBD1 as D (6 bases). The V end was cut by 3 bases, the J end by 2 bases, with 8 bases between. The germline V gene has CDR1 SQVTM and CDR2 ANQGSEA. This CDR3 has 13 residues.

The chain has TRBV7-9 and TRBJ2-3, with D uncertain. The germline CDR1 and CDR2 sequences are SEHNR and FQNEAQ (reference sequence). V lost 2 bases to trimming and J lost 7 bases, with 10 bases between them. This CDR3 contains 13 residues. The CDR3 sequence is CASSLPLEHTQYF. The CDR3 DNA is TGTGCCAGCAGCTTACCTCTAGAGCATACGCAGTATTTT.

The chain is built from TRBV5-8 and TRBJ1-5, with D unresolved. Germline V gives CDR1 SGHTS, CDR2 YDEGEE. Trimming took off 0 bases at V and 3 bases at J, with 7 bases between the two ends. The CDR3 is 14 residues long. CDR3 DNA sequence: TGTGCCAGCAGCTTGGGACATATCAATCAGCCCCAGCATTTT. Protein product: CASSLGHINQPQHF.

J is TRBJ1-6 and V is TRBV7-3; no firm D call. The germline gives CDR1 SGHTA, CDR2 FQGTGA. V lost 5 bases, J lost 10 bases, and 12 bases lay in between. This CDR3 region has 13 residues. This chain's CDR3 is CASSPRLGSPLHF. The CDR3 nucleotides are TGTGCCAGCAGCCCCCGACTTGGGTCACCCCTCCACTTT.